A selection of T cell receptor beta chains follows, all from one sample in a study of blood T cell repertoires in COVID-19. Using immunoSEQ multiplex PCR, the repertoire was profiled, and TCRdb retains in-frame clones only, with some absent. The sample has tens of thousands of clones, roughly four fifths seen once. Source material: peripheral blood. These TCRs come from a woman older than 75 with acute or convalescent COVID-19. CDR3s include the opening cysteine and the closing phenylalanine or tryptophan.

J gene: TRBJ1-1; V gene: TRBV9; CDR3 protein: CASSVEAGNTEAFF
J gene: TRBJ2-7; V gene: TRBV27; CDR3 protein: CASSRKPHYEQYF
J gene: TRBJ2-7; V gene: TRBV29-1; CDR3 protein: CSVSEDTYEQYF
J gene: TRBJ2-7; V gene: TRBV27; CDR3 protein: CASSLRVAGYEQYF
J gene: TRBJ2-3; V gene: TRBV11-1; CDR3 protein: CASSLGLATSTDTQYF
J gene: TRBJ2-7; V gene: TRBV5-6; CDR3 protein: CASSLPSGRYTPYEQYF
J gene: TRBJ2-7; V gene: TRBV6-2/TRBV6-3; CDR3 protein: CASSRHDRGRLSEQYF
J gene: TRBJ1-2; V gene: TRBV12-1; CDR3 protein: CASSPPRFRPYYGYTF
J gene: TRBJ1-6; V gene: TRBV2; CDR3 protein: CASSGFVGGNSPLHF
J gene: TRBJ2-3; V gene: TRBV29-1; CDR3 protein: CSGGEAFTDTQYF
J gene: TRBJ2-5; V gene: TRBV5-6; CDR3 protein: CASSSGLPQETQYF
J gene: TRBJ1-2; V gene: TRBV10-2; CDR3 protein: CASRDRLVGGYGYTF
J gene: TRBJ2-3; V gene: TRBV4-1; CDR3 protein: CASSQDLFAGGPSTDTQYF
J gene: TRBJ2-7; V gene: TRBV4-1; CDR3 protein: CASSQGPDRDDEQYF
J gene: TRBJ1-3; V gene: TRBV13; CDR3 protein: CASSLNRGQAGNTIYF
J gene: TRBJ2-3; V gene: TRBV7-2; CDR3 protein: CASSLVSSGGTDTQYF
J gene: TRBJ2-2; V gene: TRBV6-2/TRBV6-3; CDR3 protein: CASSYASRGLAGVTGELFF
J gene: TRBJ2-1; V gene: TRBV5-4; CDR3 protein: CASSSKQGSDEQFF
J gene: TRBJ1-1; V gene: TRBV29-1; CDR3 protein: CSVTGYTEAFF
J gene: TRBJ1-3; V gene: TRBV5-4; CDR3 protein: CASSQFLTGGLGGNTIYF
J gene: TRBJ2-3; V gene: TRBV28; CDR3 protein: CATTPGLTDTQYF
J gene: TRBJ1-1; V gene: TRBV12-3/TRBV12-4; CDR3 protein: CASSRENTEAFF
J gene: TRBJ1-2; V gene: TRBV6-5; CDR3 protein: CASSQQGDNYGYTF
J gene: TRBJ1-2; V gene: TRBV7-3; CDR3 protein: CASSSGTGGGYTF
J gene: TRBJ1-2; V gene: TRBV3-1/TRBV3-2; CDR3 protein: CASSQSGSSGYTF
J gene: TRBJ2-1; V gene: TRBV5-1; CDR3 protein: CASSLGQGTNNEQFF
J gene: TRBJ2-7; V gene: TRBV29-1; CDR3 protein: CSVESGSYEQYF
J gene: TRBJ2-1; V gene: TRBV28; CDR3 protein: CASSSRPAGQFF
J gene: TRBJ1-2; V gene: TRBV5-6; CDR3 protein: CASSLAQGQQGYTF
J gene: TRBJ1-2; V gene: TRBV28; CDR3 protein: CASSSRDRAYGYTF
J gene: TRBJ1-2; V gene: TRBV6-6; CDR3 protein: CASSPRGRGENYGYTF
J gene: TRBJ2-5; V gene: TRBV9; CDR3 protein: CASSVVGGAFETQYF
J gene: TRBJ2-1; V gene: TRBV5-4; CDR3 protein: CASSSPGPGGVHEQFF
J gene: TRBJ1-5; V gene: TRBV28; CDR3 protein: CASSSAGSNQPQHF
J gene: TRBJ1-6; V gene: TRBV7-9; CDR3 protein: CASSLLNSPLHF
J gene: TRBJ1-2; V gene: TRBV28; CDR3 protein: CANQQGGPNYGYTF
J gene: TRBJ2-1; V gene: TRBV5-8; CDR3 protein: CASTPRLAGVSPYNEQFF
J gene: TRBJ2-5; V gene: TRBV2; CDR3 protein: CASSEAGPETQYF
J gene: TRBJ1-1; V gene: TRBV7-2; CDR3 protein: CASSWGTGGITEAFF
J gene: TRBJ1-4; V gene: TRBV5-1; CDR3 protein: CASCLSGGSEKLFF
J gene: TRBJ1-2; V gene: TRBV12-5; CDR3 protein: CASGSSGTGLYGYTF
J gene: TRBJ1-3; V gene: TRBV3-1/TRBV3-2; CDR3 protein: CASSQDALTGGSGNTIYF
J gene: TRBJ1-2; V gene: TRBV19; CDR3 protein: CASSPGGHRGGGYTF
J gene: TRBJ1-5; V gene: TRBV28; CDR3 protein: CASSVTGKGNNQPQHF
J gene: TRBJ1-4; V gene: TRBV9; CDR3 protein: CASSVGQRNEKLFF
J gene: TRBJ2-2; V gene: TRBV5-1; CDR3 protein: CASSPTVNTGELFF
J gene: TRBJ1-5; V gene: TRBV2; CDR3 protein: CASNPPGGRGNQPQHF
J gene: TRBJ2-5; V gene: TRBV11-2; CDR3 protein: CASSGQYQETQYF
J gene: TRBJ1-2; V gene: TRBV7-8; CDR3 protein: CASSLGGGYGYTF
J gene: TRBJ1-2; V gene: TRBV4-2; CDR3 protein: CASSQDTGGYGYTF
J gene: TRBJ1-5; V gene: TRBV18; CDR3 protein: CASSPLSQGAGQPQHF